This is a list of T cell receptor beta chains from one sample in a study of blood T cell repertoires in COVID-19. Method: immunoSEQ multiplex PCR; TCRdb's copy keeps in-frame clones and lacks some. The data contain roughly 230,000 clones, about 86% of them singletons. Sequenced: PBMCs or T cells enriched from blood (not recorded which). The receptors stem from a man aged 50-59 years who had recovered from COVID-19. CDR3s include the opening cysteine and the closing phenylalanine or tryptophan. Each record gives: clone size, J gene, D gene, CDR3 length, V gene, CDR3 protein, CDR3 DNA. D genes are given only for firm matches. Some rows mark clone size as missing; the rest say once, few, many or name a class of expanded clone.

NA | TRBJ2-3 | NA | 14 | TRBV18 | CASSLLRSTDTQYF | TGTGCCAGCTCACTTCTGCGGAGTACAGATACGCAGTATTTT
NA | TRBJ1-1 | TRBD1 | 15 | TRBV5-8 | CASSGGTGRYTEAFF | TGTGCCAGCAGCGGGGGGACAGGGAGGTACACTGAAGCTTTCTTT
NA | TRBJ1-2 | NA | 14 | TRBV4-3 | CASSQDWAGVGYTF | TGCGCCAGCAGCCAAGATTGGGCAGGGGTCGGCTACACCTTC
NA | TRBJ2-3 | NA | 14 | TRBV5-4 | CASSLSGPPDTQYF | TGTGCCAGCAGCTTGTCAGGGCCTCCAGATACGCAGTATTTT
NA | TRBJ1-3 | TRBD1 | 15 | TRBV6-5 | CASSYGGTGGNTIYF | TGTGCCAGCAGTTACGGTGGGACAGGGGGAAACACCATATATTTT
NA | TRBJ1-6 | TRBD1 | 15 | TRBV5-1 | CASSLESGGRSPLHF | TGCGCCAGCAGCTTGGAATCAGGGGGCAGGTCACCCCTCCACTTT
NA | TRBJ1-2 | NA | 14 | TRBV6-5 | CASSPGGANYGYTF | TGTGCCAGCAGCCCCGGGGGGGCTAACTATGGCTACACCTTC
NA | TRBJ2-3 | NA | 14 | TRBV2 | CATDSPARADTQYF | TGTGCCACCGACAGTCCGGCTAGGGCAGATACGCAGTATTTT
NA | TRBJ1-5 | TRBD1 | 15 | TRBV5-6 | CASSWGQLRNQPQHF | TGTGCCAGCAGCTGGGGACAGCTGCGCAATCAGCCCCAGCATTTT
NA | TRBJ1-5 | NA | 16 | TRBV4-2 | CASSQEGGGGSWPQHF | TGTGCCAGCAGCCAAGAAGGGGGGGGCGGCTCATGGCCCCAGCATTTT
NA | TRBJ1-1 | TRBD1 | 18 | TRBV10-3 | CAISESDRAKTMNTEAFF | TGTGCCATCAGTGAGTCGGACAGGGCGAAAACCATGAACACTGAAGCTTTCTTT
NA | TRBJ1-1 | NA | 14 | TRBV2 | CASSKELLNTEAFF | TGTGCCAGCAGTAAGGAGCTACTGAACACTGAAGCTTTCTTT
few | TRBJ1-5 | TRBD1 | 18 | TRBV19 | CASSAGTGDHYSNQPQHF | TGTGCCAGTAGTGCCGGGACAGGGGACCATTATAGCAATCAGCCCCAGCATTTT
NA | TRBJ2-7 | NA | 13 | TRBV5-1 | CASSLDRTYEQYF | TGCGCCAGCAGCTTGGACAGAACCTACGAGCAGTACTTC
NA | TRBJ1-6 | NA | 13 | TRBV10-3 | CAIRGRESSPLHF | TGTGCCATCCGTGGCAGGGAATCCTCACCCCTCCACTTT
NA | TRBJ2-7 | NA | 14 | TRBV5-1 | CASSLEGHTWEQYF | TGCGCCAGCAGCTTGGAGGGACACACTTGGGAGCAGTACTTC
once | TRBJ2-3 | TRBD1 | 15 | TRBV27 | CASSSDRDELNTQYF | TGTGCCAGCAGTTCGGACAGGGACGAACTAAATACGCAGTATTTT
NA | TRBJ2-3 | TRBD2 | 16 | TRBV6-5 | CASSYSTAGATDTQYF | TGTGCCAGCAGTTACTCGACGGCGGGAGCGACAGATACGCAGTATTTT
NA | TRBJ2-5 | TRBD1 | 15 | TRBV10-1 | CASSEKTGGEETQYF | TGCGCCAGCAGTGAGAAGACAGGGGGCGAAGAGACCCAGTACTTC
NA | TRBJ2-7 | TRBD1 | 15 | TRBV7-2 | CASSVTGGAPYEQYF | TGTGCCAGCAGCGTGACAGGGGGTGCCCCCTACGAGCAGTACTTC
NA | TRBJ2-4 | TRBD1 | 14 | TRBV11-3 | CASSSGQGENIQYF | TGTGCCAGCAGCTCGGGACAGGGTGAAAACATTCAGTACTTC
NA | TRBJ2-2 | TRBD2 | 16 | TRBV5-6 | CASSAVAGANTGELFF | TGTGCCAGCAGCGCGGTAGCGGGGGCGAACACCGGGGAGCTGTTTTTT
NA | TRBJ1-5 | NA | 13 | TRBV6-5 | CASSYSGREPQHF | TGTGCCAGCAGTTACTCCGGCAGGGAGCCCCAGCATTTT
NA | TRBJ1-5 | TRBD1 | 14 | TRBV23-1 | CASSMTGKYQPQHF | TGCGCCAGCAGTATGACAGGGAAGTATCAGCCCCAGCATTTT
few | TRBJ1-2 | TRBD1 | 13 | TRBV12-3/TRBV12-4 | CASRLTGPVGYTF | TGTGCCAGCCGACTGACAGGGCCCGTCGGCTACACCTTC
NA | TRBJ2-2 | NA | 15 | TRBV19 | CASSAGARNTGELFF | TGTGCCAGTAGTGCGGGGGCCAGGAACACCGGGGAGCTGTTTTTT
NA | TRBJ2-2 | NA | 16 | TRBV7-8 | CASSLGAAQRTGELFF | TGTGCCAGCAGCTTAGGTGCGGCCCAGAGGACCGGGGAGCTGTTTTTT
few | TRBJ2-7 | TRBD2 | 15 | TRBV9 | CASSDLAGGGREQYF | TGTGCCAGCAGCGACTTAGCGGGAGGGGGGCGCGAGCAGTACTTC
NA | TRBJ1-1 | TRBD1 | 16 | TRBV5-1 | CASSLGDRVINTEAFF | TGCGCCAGCAGCTTGGGGGACAGGGTAATTAACACTGAAGCTTTCTTT
few | TRBJ1-2 | TRBD1 | 18 | TRBV4-2 | CASSQEWQGASRGYGYTF | TGTGCCAGCAGCCAAGAGTGGCAGGGGGCAAGTAGGGGCTATGGCTACACCTTC
NA | TRBJ2-3 | NA | 16 | TRBV21-1 | CASSPSYRGFPDTQYF | TGTGCCAGCAGCCCTTCTTACAGGGGATTCCCAGATACGCAGTATTTT
NA | TRBJ2-7 | TRBD1 | 16 | TRBV6-6 | CASSYFGRTGGEEQYF | TGTGCCAGCAGTTACTTCGGAAGGACAGGGGGCGAGGAACAGTACTTC
once | TRBJ1-1 | TRBD1 | 13 | TRBV2 | CASRKDRDTEAFF | TGTGCCAGCAGGAAAGACAGGGACACTGAAGCTTTCTTT
NA | TRBJ2-7 | NA | 18 | TRBV28 | CASSLIPGRAYSGYEQYF | TGTGCCAGCAGTTTAATCCCGGGCAGGGCTTACTCGGGTTACGAGCAGTACTTC
NA | TRBJ1-1 | NA | 13 | TRBV6-5 | CASTEGGDTEAFF | TGTGCCAGCACGGAGGGCGGCGACACTGAAGCTTTCTTT
NA | TRBJ2-5 | TRBD1 | 15 | TRBV7-9 | CASSLRDRGFWTQYF | TGTGCCAGCAGCCTCCGGGACAGGGGGTTTTGGACCCAGTACTTC
NA | TRBJ2-3 | TRBD2 | 18 | TRBV6-2/TRBV6-3 | CASSYSRSSGYSTDTQYF | TGTGCCAGCAGTTACTCGAGATCTAGCGGATATAGCACAGATACGCAGTATTTT
NA | TRBJ1-6 | NA | 14 | TRBV7-6 | CASSLEGLNSPLHF | TGTGCCAGCAGCTTAGAGGGGCTTAATTCACCCCTCCACTTT
NA | TRBJ1-1 | NA | 15 | TRBV4-1 | CASSQTRRGEPEAFF | TGCGCCAGCAGCCAGACTCGCAGGGGAGAACCTGAAGCTTTCTTT
NA | TRBJ2-1 | TRBD2 | 16 | TRBV7-2 | CASSGTGISGRAEQFF | TGTGCCAGCAGCGGCACAGGGATTAGCGGGAGGGCTGAGCAGTTCTTC
NA | TRBJ2-5 | TRBD2 | 15 | TRBV5-1 | CASSLGTSGQETQYF | TGCGCCAGCAGCTTAGGGACTAGCGGTCAAGAGACCCAGTACTTC
few | TRBJ1-6 | NA | 13 | TRBV30 | CAWSGGLNSPLHF | TGTGCCTGGAGTGGAGGACTCAATTCACCCCTCCACTTT
NA | TRBJ2-2 | TRBD1 | 17 | TRBV5-8 | CATHANSRTGLIGELFF | TGTGCCACTCACGCTAATTCTAGGACAGGGCTCATCGGGGAGCTGTTTTTT